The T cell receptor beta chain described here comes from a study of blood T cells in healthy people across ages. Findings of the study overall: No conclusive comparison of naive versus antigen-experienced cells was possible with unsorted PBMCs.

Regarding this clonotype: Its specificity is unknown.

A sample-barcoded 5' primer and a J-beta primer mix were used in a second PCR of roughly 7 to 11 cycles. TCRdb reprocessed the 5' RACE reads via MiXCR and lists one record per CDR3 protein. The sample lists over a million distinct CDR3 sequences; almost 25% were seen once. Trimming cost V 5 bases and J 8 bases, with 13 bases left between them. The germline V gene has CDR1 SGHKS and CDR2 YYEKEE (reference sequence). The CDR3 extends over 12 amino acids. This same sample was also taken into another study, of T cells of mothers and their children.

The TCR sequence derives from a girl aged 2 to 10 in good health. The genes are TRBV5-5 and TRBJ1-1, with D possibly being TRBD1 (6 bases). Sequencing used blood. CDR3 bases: TGTGCCAGCAGGACGACGGGACAAGAAGCTTTCTTT. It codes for CASRTTGQEAFF.